The clone carrying this T cell receptor beta chain was counted many times. This entry is derived from a study of neurological immune-mediated disorders. TCRdb ran MiXCR on the 5' RACE reads and lists one entry per CDR3 protein. Among 50,000 to 65,000 distinct CDR3 sequences, 3.6% were seen once, and the ten largest hold approximately 1.5%. The CDR3 sequence is 16 residues long. V shed 0 bases, J shed 9 bases, and the junction held 12 bases outside the gene matches. Germline V gene data show CDR1 as SGHRS and CDR2 as YFSETQ. The chain employs TRBV5-1 and TRBJ2-3; 8 nucleotides align to TRBD2. This clonotype was sampled from a man aged 30 to 39 with multiple sclerosis. Sample: PBMCs. For the CDR3, the DNA is TGCGCCAGCAGCTTGGCCGCAGCGGGAGTCGTGGGGACGCAGTATTTT. It codes for CASSLAAAGVVGTQYF.